This TCR beta chain stems from a study of beta chain features in type 1 diabetes. Whole-study findings and limits: The similarity of naive, central memory and Treg TCRB repertoires appeared greater among patients than among healthy donors. The study found moderately but significantly shorter TCRB CDR3s in all four CD4+ subsets of Type 1 diabetes patients.

Averaging roughly 120 mL, one heparinised blood draw was given by each donor. Every bit of the isolated RNA underwent reverse transcription, so sequencing read expressed TCRB transcripts. Profiling relied on immunoSEQ multiplex PCR, and the TCRdb table lists in-frame clones only, not all of them. The sample records about 160,000 clones, 7.8% being singletons. CDR1 is MDHEN, CDR2 SYDVKM, per germline. The CDR3 runs to 16 residues. V shed 9 bases, J shed 6 bases, and the junction held 14 bases outside the gene matches. Turning to this clone: Its specificity is not known.

The receptor was isolated from a woman aged 40 to 55 with type 1 diabetes. Material for sequencing was central memory CD4+ T cells from blood. This sequence joins TRBV28 and TRBJ1-4; TRBD1 matches 9 bases. CDR3 nucleotides: TGTGCCAGTGGAATCGGGACAGGGTGGGGTGATGAAAAACTGTTTTTT. Translating gives CASGIGTGWGDEKLFF.